A selection of T cell receptor beta chains follows, all from one sample in a study of CD8 T cells in Susac syndrome. TCRdb re-derived calls from the immunoSEQ multiplex PCR reads in MiXCR, one entry per CDR3 protein. In the table there are roughly 190,000 distinct CDR3 sequences, approximately 95% of which are singletons. The sample was CD8+ T cells from PBMCs. The receptor source for this set is a human donor with Susac syndrome. Both conserved end residues are part of each CDR3. The D gene is left open where the match is weak. Some rows have no size entry. The others give once, few or many, or a class for an expanded clone.

d_gene,j_gene,v_gene,abundance,CDR3nt,CDR3aa
TRBD1,TRBJ2-7,TRBV20-1,-,TGCAGTGCTCGTGGACAGGGGAACTCCGCCGAGCAGTACTTC,CSARGQGNSAEQYF
-,TRBJ1-2,TRBV9,-,TGTGCCAGCAGCGTAGGGCATCTGGGTAACTATGGCTACACCTTC,CASSVGHLGNYGYTF
-,TRBJ1-5,TRBV20-1,-,TGCAGTGCCCCGACCCCAGGGTGGGGTCAGCCCCAGCATTTT,CSAPTPGWGQPQHF
TRBD1,TRBJ2-2,TRBV20-1,-,TGCAGTGCTAGGGATCCGACAGGGGCGAACACCGGGGAGCTGTTTTTT,CSARDPTGANTGELFF
TRBD1,TRBJ2-2,TRBV5-4,-,TGTGCCAGCAGCTCCCGGGACAGGGTCTACACCGGGGAGCTGTTTTTT,CASSSRDRVYTGELFF
TRBD1,TRBJ2-2,TRBV6-6,-,TGTGCCAGCAGTTACACTAGGGACAGGGGGGCCGGGGAGCTGTTTTTT,CASSYTRDRGAGELFF
-,TRBJ2-3,TRBV25-1,-,TGTGCCAGCAGTGACCCTTCCGCGGGGAGCACAGATACGCAGTATTTT,CASSDPSAGSTDTQYF
-,TRBJ2-7,TRBV29-1,-,TGCAGCGTTGAAGGGACAGTCTCCTACGAGCAGTACTTC,CSVEGTVSYEQYF
-,TRBJ2-4,TRBV11-2,-,TGTGCCAGCAGCTTAGCGTCAGGCTACGGATTAGGCAAAAACATTCAGTACTTC,CASSLASGYGLGKNIQYF
-,TRBJ2-1,TRBV27,-,TGTGCCAGCAGTGAAACGGGGAGCTCCTACAATGAGCAGTTCTTC,CASSETGSSYNEQFF
-,TRBJ1-5,TRBV30,-,TGTGCCTGGAGCGGGGTAAAGGGGCCCCAGCATTTT,CAWSGVKGPQHF
-,TRBJ1-2,TRBV5-4,-,TGTGCCAGCAGCTTGACACAGGGAAAGTATGGCTACACCTTC,CASSLTQGKYGYTF
TRBD1,TRBJ2-7,TRBV5-1,-,TGCGCCAGCAGCTTGGTTGGGACAGGGATCTACGAGCAGTACTTC,CASSLVGTGIYEQYF
-,TRBJ2-7,TRBV13,-,TGTGCCAGCAGCTTACGGACAGCCCACTACGAGCAGTACTTC,CASSLRTAHYEQYF
TRBD2,TRBJ2-3,TRBV29-1,-,TGCAGCGTTGAAGGCGAGCTAGCGGGCACAGATACGCAGTATTTT,CSVEGELAGTDTQYF
-,TRBJ1-2,TRBV30,once,TGTGCCTGGAAGGGACTTGGCTACACCTTC,CAWKGLGYTF
-,TRBJ1-5,TRBV6-5,-,TGTGCCAGCACCCCACAGGCGGGTGTTCAGCCCCAGCATTTT,CASTPQAGVQPQHF
-,TRBJ1-1,TRBV20-1,-,TGCAGTGCTGGAGAGGGGGGGCTGGCTGAAGCTTTCTTT,CSAGEGGLAEAFF
-,TRBJ2-7,TRBV20-1,-,TGCAGTGCTAGAGATATGGTTTATGAGCAGTACTTC,CSARDMVYEQYF
-,TRBJ2-3,TRBV9,-,TGTGCCAGCAGCGAATATGGAGCTAGCACAGATACGCAGTATTTT,CASSEYGASTDTQYF
-,TRBJ2-7,TRBV27,once,TGTGCCAGCAGTGTACAACAGGGCTACGAGCAGTACTTC,CASSVQQGYEQYF
-,TRBJ2-4,TRBV12-3/TRBV12-4,-,TGTGCCAGCAGTCAAAGAGGAGCCAAAAACATTCAGTACTTC,CASSQRGAKNIQYF
TRBD2,TRBJ2-5,TRBV13,-,TGTGCCAGCAGCTCACTAGCGTTGCAAGAGACCCAGTACTTC,CASSSLALQETQYF
-,TRBJ2-1,TRBV27,-,TGTGCCAGCTCCGGCGGGCTGCTTTACAATGAGCAGTTCTTC,CASSGGLLYNEQFF
TRBD2,TRBJ2-1,TRBV9,-,TGTGCCAGCAGCGTATATGGCGGGGGAGCCACGAATGAGCAGTTCTTC,CASSVYGGGATNEQFF
-,TRBJ1-4,TRBV4-2,-,TGTGCCAGCAGCCAAGATCCCAGGGGTGCAACTAATGAAAAACTGTTTTTT,CASSQDPRGATNEKLFF
-,TRBJ2-7,TRBV7-2,-,TGTGCCAGCAGCTTAAACTATCCCATAGACGAGCAGTGCTTC,CASSLNYPIDEQCF
TRBD2,TRBJ2-3,TRBV4-2,-,TGTGCCAGCAGCCAAGCGTACGGGGGGGCTTTATCAGATACGCAGTATTTT,CASSQAYGGALSDTQYF
TRBD2,TRBJ2-5,TRBV20-1,-,TGCAGTGCTCCTACTAGCGGGGGGGAAGAGACCCAGTACTTC,CSAPTSGGEETQYF
-,TRBJ1-6,TRBV4-1,-,TGCGCCAGCAGCCAATTTGATAATTCACCCCTCCACTTT,CASSQFDNSPLHF
TRBD2,TRBJ2-1,TRBV6-2/TRBV6-3,-,TGTGCCAGCAATACCGGGACTAGCGGGAGTATTGAGCAGTTCTTC,CASNTGTSGSIEQFF
TRBD1,TRBJ1-4,TRBV11-2,-,TGTGCCAGCAGCCGGGGACAGGGTTTCACTAATGAAAAACTGTTTTTT,CASSRGQGFTNEKLFF
-,TRBJ1-6,TRBV4-2,-,TGTGCCAGCAGCCAAGACGGGGCCCCGGTGGAGCCCCTCCACTTT,CASSQDGAPVEPLHF
TRBD2,TRBJ2-1,TRBV3-1,-,TGTGCCAGCAGCCAAGGGAGCGGGGGGAAATACAATGAGCAGTTCTTC,CASSQGSGGKYNEQFF
-,TRBJ1-5,TRBV20-1,-,TGCAGCGCCCCCCTCCCGGGTAGCAATCAGCCCCAGCATTTT,CSAPLPGSNQPQHF
-,TRBJ2-3,TRBV7-9,-,TGTGCCAGCAAGGCGGGCACCACAGATACGCAGTATTTT,CASKAGTTDTQYF
-,TRBJ2-2,TRBV29-1,-,TGCAGCGTTGAAGAAGGAGGAGCGGGCACCGGGGAGCTGTTTTTT,CSVEEGGAGTGELFF
-,TRBJ1-5,TRBV13,-,TGTGCCAGCAGCTCCCGGTCTACGGGTAGCAATCAGCCCCAGCATTTT,CASSSRSTGSNQPQHF
-,TRBJ1-1,TRBV4-2,-,TGTGCCAGCAGCCAGGGCGGACAGCCGAACACTGAAGCTTTCTTT,CASSQGGQPNTEAFF
-,TRBJ1-2,TRBV29-1,-,TGCAGCGTTATTTGGGTTCCACTCTATGGCTACACCTTC,CSVIWVPLYGYTF
-,TRBJ2-3,TRBV19,-,TGTGCCAGTAGAGGACGGCGGGAAGGGGATACGCAGTATTTT,CASRGRREGDTQYF
-,TRBJ2-1,TRBV19,-,TGTGCCAGTAGTATAGCCAGAAATGAGCAGTTCTTC,CASSIARNEQFF
-,TRBJ2-3,TRBV6-6,-,TGTGCCAGCAGCCACGAAAACGACATCGCAGATACGCAGTATTTT,CASSHENDIADTQYF
TRBD1,TRBJ2-7,TRBV7-9,-,TGTGCCAGCAGCACAACGGGACAGGCCTCAAGGGGCGAGCAGTACTTC,CASSTTGQASRGEQYF
-,TRBJ1-2,TRBV7-2,-,TGTGCCAGCAGCTTGTCGTCGACAGAGATATTCTATGGCTACACCTTC,CASSLSSTEIFYGYTF
-,TRBJ2-1,TRBV6-6,-,TGTGCCAGCAGTTACGGCGCGATCTCCTACAATGAGCAGTTCTTC,CASSYGAISYNEQFF